This T cell receptor beta chain was obtained from a study of blood T cell repertoires in COVID-19. Study overall: There were acute and convalescent COVID-19 samples, and they came from the United States, Italy and Spain. Sample material is recorded as cDNA or gDNA derived from T cells, B-cell-depleted T cells, or PBMCs.

Original handling: Amplification from reference gene primers served as the basis for estimated nucleated cell counts. Profiling relied on immunoSEQ multiplex PCR, and the TCRdb table lists in-frame clones only, not all of them. D and trimming were read from the DNA, whereas the V and J calls and clone size are those reported in that table. The table shows a few hundred thousand clones, with about 80% occurring only once. Germline-derived CDR1 and CDR2 are SNHLY and FYNNEI. The CDR3 loop spans 12 amino acids. The ends were cut back, 5 bases at V and 2 bases at J, with 7 bases in the middle. The material sequenced was peripheral blood. The chain combines TRBV2 with TRBJ2-7; no reliable D call. The sequence was collected from a woman between 45 and 60 years old with acute or convalescent COVID-19. CDR3 protein: CASSTITYEQYF. CDR3 DNA: TGTGCCAGCAGTACAATCACCTACGAGCAGTACTTC.